This TCR beta chain was captured in a study of ipilimumab plus nivolumab after autologous stem cell transplantation. This CDR3 is 16 amino acids long. From germline, CDR1 is LGHNA and CDR2 YSLEER. Unmatched junction bases numbered 4, after V lost 0 bases and J lost 1 base. Repertoires were generated with immunoSEQ multiplex PCR, while TCRdb's copy carries only in-frame clones and drops some. Among fewer than 95,000 clones listed, 83% were seen once. The sequencing here drew on PBMCs, taken in a trial of ipilimumab plus nivolumab as post-transplant consolidation. The chain combines TRBV4-3 with TRBJ2-3; 7 bases agree with TRBD2. The receptor comes from a male donor with diffuse large B-cell lymphoma. The CDR3 DNA sequence: TGCGCCAGCAGCCAAGATCGGGGGGTCGGCACAGATACGCAGTATTTT. As protein: CASSQDRGVGTDTQYF.